This T cell receptor (beta chain) was sequenced in a study of T cells in localized non-small cell lung cancer. This clone appeared a single time. Its specificity is not known. Here immunoSEQ multiplex PCR was the method, and the copy in TCRdb shows in-frame clones only, minus some. The data contain around 40,000 clones, roughly 86% of them singletons. The length of the CDR3 is 15 residues. CDR1 is SGHNT and CDR2 is YYREEE in the germline V gene (reference sequence). V lost 3 bases and J lost 1, with 11 bases in between. Notes on the study in general: Heterogeneity is still possible, as just one tumor region was sequenced. Uninvolved adjacent lung had more T cell clonality than any other tissue, topping tumor.

The receptor was isolated from a woman aged 18 to 50 with stage III lung adenocarcinoma. Sequenced material: peripheral blood, taken before any cancer treatment. The V gene is TRBV5-4, the J gene TRBJ2-1; D perhaps matches TRBD2 (6 bases). CDR3 in amino acids: CASSSTSSSYNEQFF. CDR3 DNA sequence: TGTGCCAGCAGCTCCACTAGCTCTTCCTACAATGAGCAGTTCTTC. The full variable domain, rest sourced from reference TRBV5-4 and TRBJ2-1, is ETGVTQSPTHLIKTRGQQVTLRCSSQSGHNTVSWYQQALGQGPQFIFQYYREEENGRGNFPPRFSGLQFPNYSSELNVNALELDDSALYLCASSSTSSSYNEQFFGPGTRLTVL.